Included here is one TCR beta chain sequence, with context. The antigen is unknown. These data come from a study of early T cells in non-severe SARS-CoV-2 infection. One entry per CDR3 protein, called by TCRdb with MiXCR from the 5' RACE reads. The repertoire includes tens of thousands of distinct CDR3 sequences, 14% of them detected once, and around 5.8% sits in the top ten. Germline values: CDR1 SGHAT, CDR2 FQNNGV. The ends were cut back, 4 bases at V and 0 bases at J, with 25 bases in the middle. CDR3 size: 19 residues. The study, taken as a whole, reports: Anti-spike CD8 responses were favored in VDJdb matching, and private and CD4 specificities were missed.

This receptor was taken from an adult who was a healthcare worker with PCR-confirmed SARS-CoV-2 infection or an uninfected control (not recorded which). The chain combines TRBV11-2 with TRBJ2-7; maybe TRBD2 (6 bases). Sequencing was performed on whole blood. CDR3 amino acids: CASSSPGGSNIPHSYEQYF. CDR3 in DNA: TGTGCCAGCAGCTCCCCCGGGGGTTCCAACATACCTCACTCCTACGAGCAGTACTTC.